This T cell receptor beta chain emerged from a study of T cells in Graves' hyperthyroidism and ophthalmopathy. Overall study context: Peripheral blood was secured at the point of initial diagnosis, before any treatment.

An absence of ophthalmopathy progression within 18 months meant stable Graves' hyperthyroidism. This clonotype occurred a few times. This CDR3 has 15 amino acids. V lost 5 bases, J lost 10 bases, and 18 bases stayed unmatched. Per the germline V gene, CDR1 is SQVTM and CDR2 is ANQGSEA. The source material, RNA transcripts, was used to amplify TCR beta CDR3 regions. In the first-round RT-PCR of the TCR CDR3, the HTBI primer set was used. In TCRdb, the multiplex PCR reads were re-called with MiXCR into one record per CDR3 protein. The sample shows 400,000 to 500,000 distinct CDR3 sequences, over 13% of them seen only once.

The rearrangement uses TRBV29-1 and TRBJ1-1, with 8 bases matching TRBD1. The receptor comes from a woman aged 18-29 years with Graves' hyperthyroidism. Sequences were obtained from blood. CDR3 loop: CSVRWTGKGNGVAFF. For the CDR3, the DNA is TGCAGCGTTCGGTGGACAGGGAAAGGTAATGGTGTAGCTTTCTTT.